These 21 T cell receptor beta chains came from one sample sequenced in a study of T-cell memory formation after mild COVID-19. A single record per CDR3 protein comes from TCRdb applying MiXCR to the 5' RACE reads. The table lists roughly 50,000 distinct CDR3 sequences, 10% to 15% of them singletons. Sequencing used PBMCs or a T cell subset sorted from them (not recorded which). The receptors shown here come from a man aged 18-30 years who had mild COVID-19 (a few samples of this study predate the infection). Cell type and time point are not known.

The gene calls are TRBV3-1 and TRBJ1-2; the D gene is possibly TRBD1 (5 bases). The V and J ends lost 4 bases and 6 bases respectively, with 12 bases between them. This CDR3 contains 13 residues. Germline lookup yields CDR1 LGHDT and CDR2 YNNKEL (reference sequence). CDR3 in amino acids: CASSLGLGDGYTF. CDR3 coding DNA: TGTGCCAGCAGCCTCGGGTTGGGGGATGGCTACACCTTC. Filled out from reference TRBV3-1 and TRBJ1-2, the complete variable domain reads DTAVSQTPKYLVTQMGNDKSIKCEQNLGHDTMYWYKQDSKKFLKIMFSYNNKELIINETVPNRFSPKSPDKAHLNLHINSLELGDSAVYFCASSLGLGDGYTFGSGTRLTVV.

This clonotype has a count of ten or more. The chain links TRBV5-1 to TRBJ2-3; TRBD2 agrees at 11 bases. CDR3 length: 16 amino acids. J was trimmed by 2 bases and V by 4 bases; bases with no gene match: 6. In germline, CDR1 is SGHRS, CDR2 YFSETQ. CDR3 sequence reads: CASSDNSGGVTDTQYF. CDR3 DNA: TGCGCCAGCAGCGACAATAGCGGGGGGGTCACAGATACGCAGTATTTT.

This clonotype was observed a handful of times. The chain couples TRBV6-5 to TRBJ1-1, with 7 bases fitting TRBD1. Germline V gives CDR1 MNHEY, CDR2 SVGAGI. J lost 8 bases, V lost 4 bases, and 13 bases had no gene match. The CDR3 spans 15 residues. In DNA, the CDR3 is TGTGCCAGCAGTTCCCTCCGTCAGGGGGAGAAAGAAGCTTTCTTT. Protein product: CASSSLRQGEKEAFF.

J is TRBJ1-1 and V is TRBV4-1; possibly TRBD1 for D (5 bases). The V gene lost 4 bases and the J gene lost 3 bases, with 6 bases spanning the gap. The CDR3 length is 12 residues. Germline values: CDR1 MGHRA, CDR2 YSYEKL. The CDR3 region is CASSRGDTEAFF. DNA for the CDR3: TGCGCCAGCAGCCGAGGGGACACTGAAGCTTTCTTT.

This clonotype has a handful of counts. V gene TRBV20-1 combines with J gene TRBJ1-1; weak D call: TRBD1 (5 bases). With 6 bases removed from V and 7 bases from J, the gap between germline ends came to 15 bases. This CDR3 comprises 12 residues. CDR1 and CDR2 from the germline V gene are DFQATT and SNEGSKA (reference sequence). CDR3 in amino acids: CSARIQAGEAFF. In DNA, the CDR3 is TGCAGTGCAAGGATACAGGCGGGTGAAGCTTTCTTT.

The chain couples TRBV20-1 to TRBJ2-6; D is possibly TRBD1 (6 bases). Germline CDR1 is DFQATT and CDR2 is SNEGSKA (reference sequence). CDR3 length: 17 residues. V was pared by 3 bases and J by 0 bases, with 15 bases between. The CDR3 DNA follows: TGCAGTGCTAGTTCGGGACATTCGTCCTCTGGGGCCAACGTCCTGACTTTC. It specifies CSASSGHSSSGANVLTF.

Regarding this clonotype: Germline is not matched at one junction end, which may reflect a read error. CDR3 region: CAGSLAWANTEAFF. The CDR3 DNA is TGTGCCGGCAGTTTAGCCTGGGCGAACACTGAAGCTTTCTTT. The chain combines TRBV12-3 or TRBV12-4 with TRBJ1-1, with unresolved D. This CDR3 has 14 amino acids.

This clonotype was counted many times. The chain recombines TRBV20-1 with TRBJ2-7; D not certain. The CDR3 sequence is 14 residues long. V lost 0 bases, J lost 6 bases, and 15 bases lay in between. From germline, CDR1 is DFQATT and CDR2 SNEGSKA (reference sequence). CDR3 DNA: TGCAGTGCTAGAGATAACGGTGGGTCCCTCGAGCAGTACTTC. Protein product: CSARDNGGSLEQYF.

This clonotype was counted between two and nine times. The V gene is TRBV5-1, the J gene TRBJ2-5; a possible D gene is TRBD2 (5 bases). Germline CDR1 is SGHRS and CDR2 is YFSETQ. Deletions cut 2 bases from V and 5 bases from J, with 13 bases between. The CDR3 extends over 14 amino acids. As DNA, the CDR3 is TGCGCCAGCAGCTTCTTGGAGGCCGTGGAGACCCAGTACTTC. Translation gives CASSFLEAVETQYF.

This clonotype has more than one count but fewer than ten. The chain links TRBV6-5 to TRBJ2-7; D is perhaps TRBD2 (6 bases). The CDR3 is 11 amino acids. Between the trimmed V and J ends, which lost 8 bases and 4 bases, there was a span of 9 bases. Germline assignment: CDR1 MNHEY and CDR2 SVGAGI. CDR3 protein: CASGGTYEQYV. The CDR3, as DNA: TGTGCCAGCGGGGGGACTTACGAGCAGTACGTC.

This clonotype was found a few times. The chain carries TRBV7-2 and TRBJ2-3; 14 nucleotides agree with TRBD2. Trimming removed 6 bases from V and 5 bases from J; junction bases left unmatched: 4. CDR1 is SGHTA, CDR2 FQGNSA, per germline. The CDR3 consists of 15 residues. CDR3 nucleotides: TGTGCCAGCAGGACAGGACTAGCGGGGGGAGATACGCAGTATTTT. Its translation is CASRTGLAGGDTQYF.

V is TRBV11-2 and J is TRBJ2-7; D call uncertain. Per the germline V gene, CDR1 is SGHAT and CDR2 is FQNNGV. The CDR3 has 14 residues. Trimming took off 1 base at V and 0 bases at J, with 7 bases between the two ends. CDR3 residues: CASSLGVASYEQYF. The DNA for the CDR3 is TGTGCCAGCAGCTTAGGAGTAGCCTCCTACGAGCAGTACTTC.

This clonotype was picked up many times. The chain carries TRBV10-3 and TRBJ2-5, with TRBD1 matching over 9 bases. Germline V lookup: CDR1 ENHRY, CDR2 SYGVKD. This CDR3 is built from 13 residues. With V trimmed by 6 bases and J by 3 bases, 2 bases remained unmatched. In DNA form, the CDR3 reads TGTGCCATCAGCCGGGACAGGGAAGAGACCCAGTACTTC. Its translation: CAISRDREETQYF.

This sequence joins TRBV2 and TRBJ2-5; D is unclear. CDR1 is SNHLY and CDR2 is FYNNEI in the germline V gene. CDR3 length: 15 amino acids. With 6 bases removed from V and 1 base from J, the gap between germline ends came to 15 bases. CDR3 nucleotides: TGTGCCAGCAGGGGCGGAAGACGGTCCCAAGAGACCCAGTACTTC. Its protein product is CASRGGRRSQETQYF.

The table lists this clonotype with many counts. V gene TRBV5-6 combines with J gene TRBJ2-7, with 8 bases matching TRBD2. Germline V gene lookup returns CDR1 SGHDT and CDR2 YYEEEE. V lost 3 bases and J lost 1; bases outside the gene matches: 12. The CDR3 is made up of 17 amino acids. In DNA, the CDR3 is TGTGCCAGCAGCTCGGGCGGGGGGAGCCTGACGTCCTACGAGCAGTACGTC. Encoded protein: CASSSGGGSLTSYEQYV.

The table lists this clonotype with a few counts. V is TRBV30 and J is TRBJ2-7; 7 bases fit TRBD2. Trimming took 1 base from V and 2 from J; bases not matched to a gene: 2. This CDR3 region has 13 residues. CDR1 and CDR2 from the germline V gene are GTSNPN and SVGIG (reference sequence). As DNA, the CDR3 is TGTGCCTGGAGTGACGGGGGGACCTACGAGCAGTACTTC. This gives the protein CAWSDGGTYEQYF. The full variable domain, in which reference TRBV30 and TRBJ2-7 provide the parts outside the CDR3, is SQTIHQWPATLVQPVGSPLSLECTVEGTSNPNLYWYRQAAGRGLQLLFYSVGIGQISSEVPQNLSASRPQDRQFILSSKKLLLSDSGFYLCAWSDGGTYEQYFGPGTRLTVT.

This clonotype was counted ten times or more. This chain joins TRBV7-2 and TRBJ2-5, with TRBD1 matching 8 bases. This CDR3 is 14 amino acids long. The ends lost 5 bases at V and 4 bases at J; junction bases unmatched: 6. In germline, CDR1 is SGHTA, CDR2 FQGNSA. CDR3 sequence reads: CASSPGDRSETQYF. Here the CDR3 DNA reads TGTGCCAGCAGCCCGGGGGACAGGTCAGAGACCCAGTACTTC.

Only a few counts were recorded for this clonotype. The V and J genes are TRBV25-1 and TRBJ1-1; D remains unclear. Trimming took off 6 bases at V and 1 base at J, with 12 bases between the two ends. The CDR3 sequence is 14 residues long. CDR1 and CDR2 (germline): MGHDK, SYGVNS. CDR3 sequence: CASSPTGWNTEAFF. The CDR3 DNA sequence: TGTGCCAGCAGCCCGACGGGCTGGAACACTGAAGCTTTCTTT.

This clonotype was counted at least ten times. This chain connects TRBV7-9 to TRBJ2-5; the D gene is possibly TRBD1 (5 bases). Germline V gene data show CDR1 as SEHNR and CDR2 as FQNEAQ (reference sequence). With 11 bases removed from V and 2 bases from J, the gap between germline ends came to 18 bases. There are 14 residues in the CDR3. The CDR3 loop is CAVGRQGPQETQYF. CDR3 coding DNA: TGTGCCGTAGGACGGCAGGGCCCTCAAGAGACCCAGTACTTC.

This clonotype was picked up a small number of times. The chain recombines TRBV5-4 with TRBJ2-2; perhaps D is TRBD1 or TRBD2 (5 bases each). V was shortened by 0 bases and J by 4 bases, with 10 bases between the two germline ends. Germline-derived CDR1 and CDR2 are SGHNT and YYREEE (reference sequence). The length of the CDR3 is 15 residues. The CDR3 is CASSLGGVLTGELFF. As DNA, the CDR3 is TGTGCCAGCAGCTTGGGAGGGGTTCTCACCGGGGAGCTGTTTTTT.

This clonotype was recorded a few times. The rearrangement uses TRBV4-3 and TRBJ2-2, with 14 bases aligning to TRBD2. Germline loops: CDR1 LGHNA, CDR2 YSLEER. V was pared by 1 base and J by 5 bases, with 0 bases of the junction left unmatched. This CDR3 comprises 16 residues. The CDR3 DNA follows: TGCGCCAGCAGCCAAGGACTAGCGGGGGGGACCGGGGAGCTGTTTTTT. This sequence encodes CASSQGLAGGTGELFF.